There are many counts of the clone carrying this T cell receptor (beta chain). Its target is not known. Individual cDNA molecules were tagged with unique molecular identifiers, the study reported. TCRdb independently ran MiXCR on the 5' RACE reads; one entry per CDR3 protein. The table has roughly 57,000 distinct CDR3 sequences, 9.5% to 15% seen once. This specimen comes from a study of early T cells in non-severe SARS-CoV-2 infection. Overall study context: Whole-blood bulk RNA, unsorted, was sequenced, and chains were unpaired. Whole-study results and caveats: Matches to VDJdb favored anti-spike CD8 responses and missed private and CD4 specificities.

The CDR3 spans 19 residues. Sequencing used whole blood. This TCR was recovered from an adult who was a healthcare worker with PCR-confirmed SARS-CoV-2 infection or an uninfected control (not recorded which). The chain links TRBV12-2 to TRBJ1-5; the tabulated D call, TRBD1, remains unverified against the DNA. TRBV12-2 is a recognized pseudogene. The CDR3 DNA is TGTGCAAGTCGCCCCCGACGGTGGGGGAAGAGGTTTAGCAATCAGCCCCAGCATTTT. It is translated as CASRPRRWGKRFSNQPQHF.